This entry lists 2 T cell receptor beta chains sequenced from one sample in a study of T cell changes during pregnancy in multiple sclerosis. Clones were read by immunoSEQ multiplex PCR, and TCRdb kept only the in-frame ones, dropping some. The profile covers about 46,000 clones, with around 93% appearing a single time and approximately 2.2% taken by the ten largest. Material: peripheral blood, obtained in the third trimester of pregnancy. These receptors were taken from a female donor with multiple sclerosis, enrolled in a pregnancy study.

The CDR3 DNA reads as TGTGCCAGTAGTGGGCCAAGGAATTTGAACACCGGGGAGCTGTTTTTT. Translated: CASSGPRNLNTGELFF. The chain carries TRBV19 and TRBJ2-2, with D unresolved. CDR1 and CDR2 from the germline V gene are LNHDA and SQIVND (reference sequence). This CDR3 has 16 amino acids. With 5 bases removed from V and 1 base from J, the gap between germline ends came to 14 bases.

Note on this clone: The junction departs from the called germline gene at one end, perhaps through a read error. The chain employs TRBV7-7 and TRBJ2-5; TRBD2 matches at 13 bases. The CDR3 sequence is 15 residues long. Germline V CDR1 and CDR2: SSHAT, FNYEAQ (reference sequence). Here the CDR3 reads CASSLGLAGVETQYF. In DNA, the CDR3 is TGTGCTAGCAGCCTAGGACTAGCGGGAGTGGAGACCCAGTACTTC.